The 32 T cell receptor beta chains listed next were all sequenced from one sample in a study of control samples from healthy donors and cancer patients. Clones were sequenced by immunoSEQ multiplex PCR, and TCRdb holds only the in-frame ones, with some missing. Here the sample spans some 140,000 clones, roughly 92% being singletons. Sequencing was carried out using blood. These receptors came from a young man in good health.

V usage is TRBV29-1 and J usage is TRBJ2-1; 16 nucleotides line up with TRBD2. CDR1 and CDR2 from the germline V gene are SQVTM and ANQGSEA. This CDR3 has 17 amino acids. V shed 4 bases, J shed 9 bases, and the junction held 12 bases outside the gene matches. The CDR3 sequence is CSVGRGLAGGRFLEQFF. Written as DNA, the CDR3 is TGCAGCGTTGGCCGGGGACTAGCGGGAGGGCGATTTCTTGAGCAGTTCTTC.

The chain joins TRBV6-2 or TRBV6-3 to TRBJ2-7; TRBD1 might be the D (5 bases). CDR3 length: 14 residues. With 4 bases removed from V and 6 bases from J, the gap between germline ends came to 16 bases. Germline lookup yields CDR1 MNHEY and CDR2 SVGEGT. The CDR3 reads CASSFRTLKGEQYF. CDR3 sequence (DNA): TGTGCCAGCAGTTTCCGGACACTGAAGGGCGAGCAGTACTTC.

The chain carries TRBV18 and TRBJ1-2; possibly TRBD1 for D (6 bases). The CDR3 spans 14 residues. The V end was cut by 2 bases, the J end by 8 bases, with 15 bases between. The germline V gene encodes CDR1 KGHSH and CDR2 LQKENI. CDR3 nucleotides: TGTGCCAGCTCACCAGACGTGGGGGGACAAGGCTACACCTTC. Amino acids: CASSPDVGGQGYTF.

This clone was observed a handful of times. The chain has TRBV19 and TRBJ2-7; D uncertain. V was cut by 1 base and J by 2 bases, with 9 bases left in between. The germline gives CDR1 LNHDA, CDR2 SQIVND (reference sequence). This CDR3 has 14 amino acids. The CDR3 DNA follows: TGTGCCAGTAGTATAGCTTACGGAGCCTACGAGCAGTACTTC. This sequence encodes CASSIAYGAYEQYF. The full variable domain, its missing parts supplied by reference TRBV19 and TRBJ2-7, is DGGITQSPKYLFRKEGQNVTLSCEQNLNHDAMYWYRQDPGQGLRLIYYSQIVNDFQKGDIAEGYSVSREKKESFPLTVTSAQKNPTAFYLCASSIAYGAYEQYFGPGTRLTVT.

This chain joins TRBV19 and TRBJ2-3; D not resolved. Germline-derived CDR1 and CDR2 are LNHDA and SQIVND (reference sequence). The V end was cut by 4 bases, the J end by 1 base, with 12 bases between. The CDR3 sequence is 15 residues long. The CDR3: CASSTLGLRTDTQYF. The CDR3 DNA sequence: TGTGCCAGTAGTACCCTAGGGCTGCGCACAGATACGCAGTATTTT.

The CDR3 is CVSSLGPGTGELFF. CDR3 in DNA: TGTGTTTCCTCCTTGGGGCCGGGCACCGGGGAGCTGTTTTTT. This chain uses TRBV12-5 with TRBJ2-2, with D perhaps TRBD1 (5 bases). The germline gives CDR1 LGHNT, CDR2 FRNRAP. CDR3 length: 14 amino acids.

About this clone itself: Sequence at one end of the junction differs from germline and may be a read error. The CDR3 protein is CASSLGSGTPNF. The CDR3 region has the DNA TGTGCCAGCAGCTTAGGTTCAGGCACCCCTAACTTC. The V call is TRBV11-3, the J call TRBJ2-5; D gene unclear. From germline, CDR1 is SGHNT and CDR2 YENEEA. The CDR3 runs to 12 residues.

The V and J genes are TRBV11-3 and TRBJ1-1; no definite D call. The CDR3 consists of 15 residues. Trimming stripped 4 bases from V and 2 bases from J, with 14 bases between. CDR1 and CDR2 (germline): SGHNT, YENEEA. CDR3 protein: CASSYPAGPNTEAFF. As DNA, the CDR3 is TGTGCCAGCAGCTACCCCGCCGGACCAAACACTGAAGCTTTCTTT.

CDR3 residues: CASSSGTAVYVPQYF. Here the CDR3 DNA reads TGTGCCAGCAGCTCCGGGACGGCCGTATATGTTCCCCAGTACTTC. The chain uses TRBV11-3 and TRBJ2-5; D assignment may be TRBD1 or TRBD2 (5 bases each). The CDR3 loop spans 15 amino acids. Trimming removed 4 bases from V and 9 bases from J, with 21 bases in between. Germline CDR1 and CDR2: SGHNT and YENEEA.

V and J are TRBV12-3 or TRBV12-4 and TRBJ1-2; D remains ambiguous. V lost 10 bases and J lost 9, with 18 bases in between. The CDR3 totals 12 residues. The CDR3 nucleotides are TGTGCCACCTCCGGGAGGCGCCTGAGCTACACCTTC. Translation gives CATSGRRLSYTF.

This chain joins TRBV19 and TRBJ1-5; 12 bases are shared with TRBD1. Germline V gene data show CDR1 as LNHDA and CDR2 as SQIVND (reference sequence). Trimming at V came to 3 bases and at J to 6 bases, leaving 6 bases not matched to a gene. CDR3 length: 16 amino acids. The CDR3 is CASSMGQGAIGQPQHF. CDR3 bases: TGTGCCAGTAGTATGGGACAGGGGGCGATAGGTCAGCCCCAGCATTTT.

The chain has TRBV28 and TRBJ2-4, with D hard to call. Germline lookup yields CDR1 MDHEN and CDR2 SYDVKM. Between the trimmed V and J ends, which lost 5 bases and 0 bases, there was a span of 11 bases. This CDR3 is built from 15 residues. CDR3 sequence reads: CASSQNSLAKNIQYF. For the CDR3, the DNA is TGTGCCAGCAGTCAGAACAGCCTAGCCAAAAACATTCAGTACTTC.

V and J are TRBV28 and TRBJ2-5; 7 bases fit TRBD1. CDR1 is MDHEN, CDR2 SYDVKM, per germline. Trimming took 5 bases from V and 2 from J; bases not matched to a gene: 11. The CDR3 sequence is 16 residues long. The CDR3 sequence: CASSTPGQTRQETQYF. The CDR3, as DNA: TGTGCCAGCAGTACCCCGGGACAGACAAGACAAGAGACCCAGTACTTC.

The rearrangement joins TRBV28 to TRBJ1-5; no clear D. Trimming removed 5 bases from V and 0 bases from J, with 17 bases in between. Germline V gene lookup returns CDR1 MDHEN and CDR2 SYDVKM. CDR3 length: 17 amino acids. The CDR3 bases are TGTGCCAGCAGTACCCATAACAGCATTTATAGCAATCAGCCCCAGCATTTT. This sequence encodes CASSTHNSIYSNQPQHF. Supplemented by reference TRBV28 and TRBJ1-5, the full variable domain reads DVKVTQSSRYLVKRTGEKVFLECVQDMDHENMFWYRQDPGLGLRLIYFSYDVKMKEKGDIPEGYSVSREKKERFSLILESASTNQTSMYLCASSTHNSIYSNQPQHFGDGTRLSIL.

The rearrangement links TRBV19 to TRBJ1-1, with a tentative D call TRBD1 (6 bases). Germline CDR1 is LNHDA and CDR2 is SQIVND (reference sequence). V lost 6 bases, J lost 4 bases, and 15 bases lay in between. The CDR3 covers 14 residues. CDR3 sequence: CASSLQGFSTEAFF. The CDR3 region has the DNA TGTGCCAGTAGCCTCCAGGGGTTTTCCACTGAAGCTTTCTTT.

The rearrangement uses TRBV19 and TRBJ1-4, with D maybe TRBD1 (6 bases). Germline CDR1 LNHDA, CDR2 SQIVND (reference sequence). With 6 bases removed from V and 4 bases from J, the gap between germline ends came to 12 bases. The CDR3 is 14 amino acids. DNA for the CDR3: TGTGCCAGTAGCAGAGGACAGATTAATGAAAAACTGTTTTTT. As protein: CASSRGQINEKLFF.

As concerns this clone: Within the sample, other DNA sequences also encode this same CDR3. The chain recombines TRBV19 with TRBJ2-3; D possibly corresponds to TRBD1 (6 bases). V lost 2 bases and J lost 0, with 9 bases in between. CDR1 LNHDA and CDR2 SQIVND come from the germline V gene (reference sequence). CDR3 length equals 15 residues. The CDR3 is CASSIIGGSTDTQYF. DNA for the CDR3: TGTGCCAGTAGTATAATAGGGGGAAGCACAGATACGCAGTATTTT.

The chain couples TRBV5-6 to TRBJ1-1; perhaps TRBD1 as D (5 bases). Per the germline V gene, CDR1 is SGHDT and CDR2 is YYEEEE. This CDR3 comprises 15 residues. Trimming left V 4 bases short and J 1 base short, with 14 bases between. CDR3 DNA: TGTGCCAGCAGCCACCCGGGGGAGGGGAACACTGAAGCTTTCTTT. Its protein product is CASSHPGEGNTEAFF.

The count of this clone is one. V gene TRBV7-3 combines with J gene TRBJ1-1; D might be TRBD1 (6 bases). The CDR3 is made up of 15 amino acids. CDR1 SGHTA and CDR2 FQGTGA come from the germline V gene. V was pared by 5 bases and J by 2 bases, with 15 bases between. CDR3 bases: TGTGCCAGCAGCCCGACTCACAGGGTCAACACTGAAGCTTTCTTT. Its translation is CASSPTHRVNTEAFF.

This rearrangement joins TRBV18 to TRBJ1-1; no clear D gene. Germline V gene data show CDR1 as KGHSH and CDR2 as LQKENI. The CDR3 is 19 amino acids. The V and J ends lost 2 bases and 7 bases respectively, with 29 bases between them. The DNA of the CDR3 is TGTGCCAGCTCACCATTAAGTATTAGTTCGGGTCCGCCTTTGGTTGAAGCTTTCTTT. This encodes CASSPLSISSGPPLVEAFF. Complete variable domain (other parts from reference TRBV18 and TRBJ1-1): NAGVMQNPRHLVRRRGQEARLRCSPMKGHSHVYWYRQLPEEGLKFMVYLQKENIIDESGMPKERFSAEFPKEGPSILRIQQVVRGDSAAYFCASSPLSISSGPPLVEAFFGQGTRLTVV.

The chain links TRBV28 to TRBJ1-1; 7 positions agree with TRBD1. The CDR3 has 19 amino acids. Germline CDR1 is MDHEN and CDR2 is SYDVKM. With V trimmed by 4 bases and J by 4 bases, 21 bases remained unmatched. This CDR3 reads CASSSAGKKRQGLSTEAFF. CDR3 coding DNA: TGTGCCAGCAGTTCCGCGGGAAAAAAAAGACAGGGTTTAAGCACTGAAGCTTTCTTT.

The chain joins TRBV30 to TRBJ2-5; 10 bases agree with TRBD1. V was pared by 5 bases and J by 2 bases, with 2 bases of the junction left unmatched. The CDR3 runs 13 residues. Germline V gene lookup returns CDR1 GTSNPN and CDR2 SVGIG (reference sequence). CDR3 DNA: TGTGCCTGGGAGGGACAGGGGCAAGAGACCCAGTACTTC. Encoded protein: CAWEGQGQETQYF.

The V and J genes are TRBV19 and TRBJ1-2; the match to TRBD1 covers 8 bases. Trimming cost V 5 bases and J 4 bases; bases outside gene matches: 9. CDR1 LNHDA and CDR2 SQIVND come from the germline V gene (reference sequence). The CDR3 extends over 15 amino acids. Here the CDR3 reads CASSESRTGSYGYTF. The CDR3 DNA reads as TGTGCCAGTAGTGAGTCCCGGACAGGGAGCTATGGCTACACCTTC.

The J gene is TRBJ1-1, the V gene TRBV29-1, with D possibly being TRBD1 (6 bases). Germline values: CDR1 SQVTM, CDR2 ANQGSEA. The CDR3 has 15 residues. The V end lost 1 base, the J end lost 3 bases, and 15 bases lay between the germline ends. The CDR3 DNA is TGCAGCGTTGAAGGGGGGGCGTGGGAAGACACTGAAGCTTTCTTT. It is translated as CSVEGGAWEDTEAFF.

In DNA, the CDR3 is TGTGCCAGTAATGAGGGTTTATCTGGAAACACCATATATTTT. Amino acids: CASNEGLSGNTIYF. J is TRBJ1-3 and V is TRBV19; no reliable D call. Germline CDR1 reads LNHDA; CDR2 reads SQIVND (reference sequence). The CDR3 totals 14 residues. Between the trimmed V and J ends, which lost 7 bases and 1 base, there was a span of 11 bases. The variable domain in full, completed from reference TRBV19 and TRBJ1-3, reads DGGITQSPKYLFRKEGQNVTLSCEQNLNHDAMYWYRQDPGQGLRLIYYSQIVNDFQKGDIAEGYSVSREKKESFPLTVTSAQKNPTAFYLCASNEGLSGNTIYFGEGSWLTVV.

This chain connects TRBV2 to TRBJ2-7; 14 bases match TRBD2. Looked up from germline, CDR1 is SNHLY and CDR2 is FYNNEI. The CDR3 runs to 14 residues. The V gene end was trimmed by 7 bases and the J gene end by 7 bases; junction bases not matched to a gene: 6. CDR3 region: CASKGLAGAREQYF. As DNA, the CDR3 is TGTGCCAGCAAGGGACTAGCGGGAGCAAGGGAGCAGTACTTC.

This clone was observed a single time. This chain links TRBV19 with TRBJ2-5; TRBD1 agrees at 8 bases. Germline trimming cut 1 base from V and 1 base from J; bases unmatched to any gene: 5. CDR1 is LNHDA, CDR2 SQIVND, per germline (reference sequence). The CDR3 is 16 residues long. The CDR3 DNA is TGTGCCAGTAGTATAGCGACAGGGGCGGGCCAAGAGACCCAGTACTTC. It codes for CASSIATGAGQETQYF.

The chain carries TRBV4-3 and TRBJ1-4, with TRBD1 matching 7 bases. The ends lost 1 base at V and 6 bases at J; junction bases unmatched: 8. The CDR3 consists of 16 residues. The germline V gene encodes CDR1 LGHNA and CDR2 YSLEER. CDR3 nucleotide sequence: TGCGCCAGCAGCCAAGTGGGGGGCAGGGGGTATGAAAAACTGTTTTTT. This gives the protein CASSQVGGRGYEKLFF.

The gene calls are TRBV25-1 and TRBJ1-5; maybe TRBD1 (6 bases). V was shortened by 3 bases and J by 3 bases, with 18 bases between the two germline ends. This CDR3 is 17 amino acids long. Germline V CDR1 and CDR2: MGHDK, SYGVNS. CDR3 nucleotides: TGTGCCAGCAGTGATTCAGGGGTTTATGAGAACAATCAGCCCCAGCATTTT. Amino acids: CASSDSGVYENNQPQHF.

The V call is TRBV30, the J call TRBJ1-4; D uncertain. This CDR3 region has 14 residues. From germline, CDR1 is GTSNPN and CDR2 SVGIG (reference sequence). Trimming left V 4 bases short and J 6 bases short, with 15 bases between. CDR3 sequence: CAWMLRQRDEKLFF. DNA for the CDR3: TGTGCCTGGATGCTCCGTCAGAGGGATGAAAAACTGTTTTTT.

This chain's CDR3 is CASSQDIGGYTF. The CDR3 bases are TGTGCCAGCAGCCAAGATATCGGGGGCTACACCTTC. The V and J genes are TRBV14 and TRBJ1-2; no firm D call. The CDR3 extends over 12 amino acids. V was clipped by 0 bases and J by 8 bases, with 7 bases between them. The germline CDR1 and CDR2 sequences are SGHDN and FVKESK.

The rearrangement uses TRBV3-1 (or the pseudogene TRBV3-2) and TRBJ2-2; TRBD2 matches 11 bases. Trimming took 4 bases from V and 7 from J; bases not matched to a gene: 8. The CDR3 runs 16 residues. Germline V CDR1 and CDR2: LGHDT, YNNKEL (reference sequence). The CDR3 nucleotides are TGTGCCAGCAGCCCTATAGCGGGAGGGCCTATCGGGGAGCTGTTTTTT. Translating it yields CASSPIAGGPIGELFF.